The 30 T cell receptor beta chains below all came from one sample that was sequenced in a study of blood T cell repertoires in COVID-19. The assay was immunoSEQ multiplex PCR, and TCRdb's table has in-frame clones only and misses some. The table includes over 150,000 clones, around 81% detected once. What was sequenced was peripheral blood. The receptors stem from a woman aged 80 or older with COVID-19, enrolled during active disease.

The sample holds a few counts of this clone. The CDR3 DNA sequence: TGTGCCAGCAGCCGACACCCGGGACAGGTGTCTAGTGGCAATCAGCCCCAGCATTTT. Its protein is CASSRHPGQVSSGNQPQHF. The chain combines TRBV5-6 with TRBJ1-5; 8 bases line up with TRBD1. The V and J ends lost 4 bases and 2 bases, in that order; junction bases with no gene match: 17. From germline, CDR1 is SGHDT and CDR2 YYEEEE. The CDR3 consists of 19 residues. Full variable domain (outside the CDR3, taken from reference TRBV5-6 and TRBJ1-5): DAGVTQSPTHLIKTRGQQVTLRCSPKSGHDTVSWYQQALGQGPQFIFQYYEEEERQRGNFPDRFSGHQFPNYSSELNVNALLLGDSALYLCASSRHPGQVSSGNQPQHFGDGTRLSIL.

J is TRBJ2-2 and V is TRBV5-1; TRBD2 matches 9 bases. V was clipped by 0 bases and J by 3 bases; unmatched bases: 0. The CDR3 length is 15 residues. The germline V gene has CDR1 SGHRS and CDR2 YFSETQ. As DNA, the CDR3 is TGCGCCAGCAGCTTGGGGACTAGCGACACCGGGGAGCTGTTTTTT. Its protein is CASSLGTSDTGELFF.

This clone appeared a few times. The chain links TRBV15 to TRBJ1-5; 7 bases match TRBD1. The germline V gene encodes CDR1 LNHNV and CDR2 YYDKDF (reference sequence). The trim removed 7 bases at V and 2 bases at J, leaving 8 bases unmatched. The CDR3 is 15 residues long. This chain's CDR3 is CATKAYRGGNQPQHF. The CDR3 DNA is TGTGCCACCAAGGCGTACAGGGGCGGCAATCAGCCCCAGCATTTT.

V usage is TRBV5-4 and J usage is TRBJ2-2; D might be TRBD1 (6 bases). The length of the CDR3 is 13 residues. Per germline, CDR1 SGHNT and CDR2 YYREEE (reference sequence). V lost 10 bases and J lost 2, with 12 bases in between. CDR3 protein: CALQGSNTGELFF. The CDR3 nucleotides are TGTGCCTTACAGGGTTCCAACACCGGGGAGCTGTTTTTT.

This sequence joins TRBV7-9 and TRBJ1-3; D ambiguous. The ends were cut back, 1 base at V and 2 bases at J, with 9 bases in the middle. The CDR3 consists of 15 residues. CDR1 is SEHNR, CDR2 FQNEAQ, per germline (reference sequence). CDR3 protein: CASSLEGAAGNTIYF. CDR3 coding DNA: TGTGCCAGCAGCTTAGAGGGAGCGGCTGGAAACACCATATATTTT.

The V gene is TRBV3-1 (or the pseudogene TRBV3-2), the J gene TRBJ1-2; the match to TRBD1 covers 7 bases. Germline loops: CDR1 LGHDT, CDR2 YNNKEL (reference sequence). The ends lost 7 bases at V and 3 bases at J; junction bases unmatched: 8. The CDR3 consists of 14 residues. The CDR3: CASTLQGVYYGYTF. The CDR3 region has the DNA TGTGCCAGCACCCTGCAGGGGGTTTACTATGGCTACACCTTC.

The chain couples TRBV7-9 to TRBJ1-2; D unclear. The CDR3 runs to 13 residues. The V gene lost 2 bases and the J gene lost 2 bases, with 6 bases spanning the gap. The germline V gene encodes CDR1 SEHNR and CDR2 FQNEAQ (reference sequence). In nucleotides, the CDR3 is TGTGCCAGCAGCTTATCGGTGAACTATGGCTACACCTTC. Translating gives CASSLSVNYGYTF.

The chain employs TRBV5-4 and TRBJ1-2; TRBD1 matches at 9 bases. CDR1 is SGHNT and CDR2 is YYREEE in the germline V gene (reference sequence). This CDR3 is 14 amino acids long. The V gene end was trimmed by 4 bases and the J gene end by 4 bases; junction bases not matched to a gene: 5. CDR3 DNA: TGTGCCAGCAGCGCTGCGGACAGGGGCTATGGCTACACCTTC. Residues: CASSAADRGYGYTF.

The chain carries TRBV6-5 and TRBJ1-1; TRBD1 aligns across 7 bases. With V trimmed by 6 bases and J by 8 bases, 6 bases remained unmatched. The CDR3 extends over 12 amino acids. The germline V gene encodes CDR1 MNHEY and CDR2 SVGAGI. The CDR3 spells CASSGRDREAFF. In DNA, the CDR3 is TGTGCCAGCAGCGGCCGGGACAGAGAAGCTTTCTTT.

The chain employs TRBV9 and TRBJ1-3; possibly TRBD1 for D (5 bases). The V end lost 4 bases, the J end lost 5 bases, and 16 bases lay between the germline ends. The V gene's germline CDR1 is SGDLS and CDR2 YYNGEE. CDR3 length equals 15 residues. Here the CDR3 DNA reads TGTGCCAGCAGCCCCCGGGGGTCGGTTAGAAACACCATATATTTT. It translates to CASSPRGSVRNTIYF.

The genes are TRBV19 and TRBJ1-1; TRBD1 matches 8 bases. The V segment lost 7 bases and the J segment 5 bases; nucleotides outside the gene matches: 15. The CDR3 length is 16 residues. Germline V gene data show CDR1 as LNHDA and CDR2 as SQIVND (reference sequence). For the CDR3, the DNA is TGTGCCAGTATCCGAGCAGGGGGCAGCTGGGGAACTGAAGCTTTCTTT. It yields the protein CASIRAGGSWGTEAFF.

The chain links TRBV27 to TRBJ2-2, with 9 bases matching TRBD1. Trimming took 6 bases from V and 7 from J; bases not matched to a gene: 6. The germline gives CDR1 MNHEY, CDR2 SMNVEV (reference sequence). The CDR3 extends over 14 amino acids. In nucleotides, the CDR3 is TGTGCCAGCAGCGGACAGGGGAAAGGCGGGGAGCTGTTTTTT. Its protein product is CASSGQGKGGELFF.

The genes are TRBV6-5 and TRBJ1-1, with D uncertain. There are 13 residues in the CDR3. The germline V and J ends were trimmed by 0 bases and 10 bases, with 12 bases remaining between them. Germline loops: CDR1 MNHEY, CDR2 SVGAGI. The CDR3 is CASSYSMGSGAFF. The CDR3 DNA sequence: TGTGCCAGCAGTTACTCGATGGGTTCGGGAGCTTTCTTT.

The CDR3 DNA follows: TGTGCCAGCAGTAGATGGACAGGGTATGAGCAGTACTTC. This sequence encodes CASSRWTGYEQYF. J is TRBJ2-7 and V is TRBV2; 8 positions agree with TRBD1. The V gene end was trimmed by 5 bases and the J gene end by 7 bases; junction bases not matched to a gene: 7. The CDR3 runs 13 residues. Germline loops: CDR1 SNHLY, CDR2 FYNNEI. The variable domain in full, with the rest retrieved from reference TRBV2 and TRBJ2-7, is EPEVTQTPSHQVTQMGQEVILRCVPISNHLYFYWYRQILGQKVEFLVSFYNNEISEKSEIFDDQFSVERPDGSNFTLKIRSTKLEDSAMYFCASSRWTGYEQYFGPGTRLTVT.

V usage is TRBV10-3 and J usage is TRBJ1-2; 9 nucleotides line up with TRBD1. Looked up from germline, CDR1 is ENHRY and CDR2 is SYGVKD. Trimming removed 10 bases from V and 4 bases from J; junction bases left unmatched: 7. The CDR3 has 13 amino acids. The CDR3 region is CASLQGAGYGYTF. CDR3 sequence (DNA): TGTGCCAGCCTACAGGGGGCGGGCTATGGCTACACCTTC.

A single count supports this clone. The chain joins TRBV25-1 to TRBJ2-2; the D gene is possibly TRBD2 (7 bases). Germline V gene data show CDR1 as MGHDK and CDR2 as SYGVNS. The CDR3 runs to 16 residues. V lost 1 base, J lost 3 bases, and 12 bases lay in between. In nucleotides, the CDR3 is TGTGCCAGCAGTGAATCCCGGCGGGGGCACACCGGGGAGCTGTTTTTT. Translation: CASSESRRGHTGELFF.

The rearrangement joins TRBV6-5 to TRBJ1-1; 9 nucleotides align to TRBD1. The CDR3 contains 14 residues. The germline gives CDR1 MNHEY, CDR2 SVGAGI. V was pared by 5 bases and J by 6 bases, with 7 bases of the junction left unmatched. CDR3 protein: CASSPGTGRAEAFF. CDR3 nucleotides: TGTGCCAGCAGTCCCGGGACAGGGCGGGCTGAAGCTTTCTTT.

The J gene is TRBJ1-3, the V gene TRBV9; 9 nucleotides align to TRBD1. The V segment lost 3 bases and the J segment 4 bases; nucleotides outside the gene matches: 8. This CDR3 has 16 residues. Germline assignment: CDR1 SGDLS and CDR2 YYNGEE. The CDR3 protein is CASSAYDRGGGNTIYF. CDR3 DNA sequence: TGTGCCAGCAGCGCTTACGACAGGGGGGGCGGAAACACCATATATTTT. Combining the CDR3 with reference TRBV9 and TRBJ1-3 gives the whole variable domain DSGVTQTPKHLITATGQRVTLRCSPRSGDLSVYWYQQSLDQGLQFLIQYYNGEERAKGNILERFSAQQFPDLHSELNLSSLELGDSALYFCASSAYDRGGGNTIYFGEGSWLTVV.

This rearrangement joins TRBV6-6 to TRBJ2-7; 10 bases align to TRBD2. Germline trimming cut 6 bases from V and 6 bases from J; bases unmatched to any gene: 11. CDR3 length: 15 residues. Per the germline V gene, CDR1 is MNHNY and CDR2 is SVGAGI (reference sequence). The DNA of the CDR3 is TGTGCCAGCAGGAGCGGGAGGGCCTCTGCCTCCGAGCAGTACTTC. As protein: CASRSGRASASEQYF.

In DNA, the CDR3 is TGTGCCAGCAGCCAAGCGACACCGAACACTGAAGCTTTCTTT. This codes for CASSQATPNTEAFF. The V gene is TRBV4-2, the J gene TRBJ1-1; no reliable D call. The CDR3 spans 14 residues. Trimming removed 1 base at V and 1 base at J, with 7 bases between. Germline-derived CDR1 and CDR2 are LGHNA and YNFKEQ.

This chain connects TRBV4-2 to TRBJ2-3; the D gene is possibly TRBD2 (6 bases). CDR1 LGHNA and CDR2 YNFKEQ come from the germline V gene. This CDR3 has 17 amino acids. With 4 bases removed from V and 2 bases from J, the gap between germline ends came to 19 bases. The CDR3 is CASSPDLAIPFTDTQYF. The CDR3 DNA sequence: TGTGCCAGCAGCCCAGACCTAGCGATCCCTTTCACAGATACGCAGTATTTT.

The DNA of the CDR3 is TGCGCCAGCAGCATACCCGGACAGGGAAGCTCCTATAATTCACCCCTCCACTTT. It is translated as CASSIPGQGSSYNSPLHF. This rearrangement joins TRBV5-1 to TRBJ1-6, with 8 bases matching TRBD1. The trim removed 4 bases at V and 0 bases at J, leaving 9 bases unmatched. Germline CDR1 SGHRS, CDR2 YFSETQ. The length of the CDR3 is 18 residues.

The chain combines TRBV5-5 with TRBJ2-7; D ambiguous. Trimming shortened V by 3 bases and J by 1 base, and 17 bases separated the two germline ends. Germline-derived CDR1 and CDR2 are SGHKS and YYEKEE (reference sequence). This CDR3 comprises 16 residues. CDR3 in amino acids: CASSSITVPLSYEQYF. In DNA, the CDR3 is TGTGCCAGCAGCTCCATCACAGTTCCCCTATCCTACGAGCAGTACTTC.

The J gene is TRBJ1-3, the V gene TRBV11-2; perhaps TRBD1 as D (5 bases). Between the trimmed V and J ends, which lost 5 bases and 0 bases, there was a span of 14 bases. This CDR3 contains 16 residues. Germline V gene lookup returns CDR1 SGHAT and CDR2 FQNNGV. The CDR3 protein is CASSKEGRASGNTIYF. The CDR3, as DNA: TGTGCCAGCAGCAAGGAGGGCAGGGCCTCTGGAAACACCATATATTTT.

The genes are TRBV2 and TRBJ2-3; 7 nucleotides align to TRBD2. The CDR3 consists of 15 residues. CDR1 is SNHLY and CDR2 is FYNNEI in the germline V gene. V lost 7 bases to trimming and J lost 0 bases; unmatched junction nucleotides: 7. CDR3 sequence reads: CASMRRGTSTDTQYF. In DNA form, the CDR3 reads TGTGCCAGCATGAGGCGGGGGACTAGCACAGATACGCAGTATTTT. The full variable domain, completed using reference TRBV2 and TRBJ2-3, is EPEVTQTPSHQVTQMGQEVILRCVPISNHLYFYWYRQILGQKVEFLVSFYNNEISEKSEIFDDQFSVERPDGSNFTLKIRSTKLEDSAMYFCASMRRGTSTDTQYFGPGTRLTVL.

This rearrangement joins TRBV29-1 to TRBJ2-3, with a possible D match to TRBD2 (6 bases). The V gene lost 5 bases and the J gene lost 0 bases, with 15 bases spanning the gap. Germline loops: CDR1 SQVTM, CDR2 ANQGSEA. The CDR3 consists of 15 residues. The CDR3 loop is CSVRGGSDSTDTQYF. The CDR3 DNA reads TGCAGCGTTAGGGGAGGTAGCGATAGCACAGATACGCAGTATTTT.

CDR3 residues: CASSQDFAVDGYTF. The CDR3 region has the DNA TGTGCCAGCAGCCAAGATTTTGCAGTGGATGGCTACACCTTC. The rearrangement joins TRBV3-1 (or the pseudogene TRBV3-2) to TRBJ1-2; no firm D call. Germline CDR1 LGHDT, CDR2 YNNKEL (reference sequence). The V and J ends lost 0 bases and 6 bases respectively, with 11 bases between them. The CDR3 contains 14 residues.

V is TRBV7-2 and J is TRBJ1-4; 7 nucleotides match TRBD1. Germline CDR1 is SGHTA and CDR2 is FQGNSA. The CDR3 length is 15 residues. Germline trimming cut 4 bases from V and 4 bases from J; bases unmatched to any gene: 6. In DNA, the CDR3 is TGTGCCAGCAGCTCCCGGACAGGCGTTAATGAAAAACTGTTTTTT. It specifies CASSSRTGVNEKLFF. Using reference TRBV7-2 and TRBJ1-4 for the parts outside the CDR3, the full variable domain is GAGVSQSPSNKVTEKGKDVELRCDPISGHTALYWYRQSLGQGLEFLIYFQGNSAPDKSGLPSDRFSAERTGGSVSTLTIQRTQQEDSAVYLCASSSRTGVNEKLFFGSGTQLSVL.

The chain joins TRBV27 to TRBJ2-2, with D tentatively TRBD2 (5 bases). Germline CDR1 and CDR2: MNHEY and SMNVEV (reference sequence). CDR3 length: 13 residues. Trimming removed 11 bases at V and 1 base at J, with 11 bases between. CDR3 nucleotide sequence: TGTGCCTGCCGGGATGGGAACACCGGGGAGCTGTTTTTT. As protein: CACRDGNTGELFF.

The chain recombines TRBV5-6 with TRBJ1-2; weak D call: TRBD1 (6 bases). CDR3 length: 13 amino acids. Trimming removed 4 bases from V and 4 bases from J, with 11 bases in between. The germline gives CDR1 SGHDT, CDR2 YYEEEE. As DNA, the CDR3 is TGTGCCAGCAGCGCACAGGGCCTCTATGGCTACACCTTC. Translating it yields CASSAQGLYGYTF.